Shown below are 4 T cell receptor beta chains from a single sample sequenced in a study of cytomegalovirus exposure and HLA in healthy donors. The PCR contained 60 Vbeta and 13 Jbeta primers. Method: immunoSEQ multiplex PCR; TCRdb's copy keeps in-frame clones and lacks some. Seen here are approximately 220,000 clones, around 76% observed once, and the top ten hold nearly 6%. Sequences were obtained from PBMCs. The receptors shown here come from a middle-aged man in good health and CMV-seropositive.

The V and J genes are TRBV5-6 and TRBJ1-5, with 9 bases that match TRBD1. Germline-derived CDR1 and CDR2 are SGHDT and YYEEEE. J lost 2 bases, V lost 2 bases, and 2 bases had no gene match. This CDR3 spans 15 amino acids. The CDR3 loop is CASSLRTGGNQPQHF. The CDR3 region has the DNA TGTGCCAGCAGCTTAAGGACAGGGGGCAATCAGCCCCAGCATTTT.

The rearrangement links TRBV7-8 to TRBJ2-7; the match to TRBD1 covers 8 bases. CDR3 size: 13 residues. The ends lost 5 bases at V and 11 bases at J; junction bases unmatched: 11. Germline CDR1 SGHVS, CDR2 FQNEAQ. CDR3 amino acids: CASSNSAGGVKYF. CDR3 DNA sequence: TGTGCCAGCAGCAATAGCGCAGGGGGCGTGAAGTACTTC.

The rearrangement links TRBV19 to TRBJ2-3; 14 bases agree with TRBD2. This CDR3 contains 17 residues. Trimming removed 5 bases from V and 4 bases from J; junction bases left unmatched: 8. Germline CDR1 LNHDA, CDR2 SQIVND (reference sequence). CDR3: CASSPVGLAGGADTQYF. CDR3 sequence (DNA): TGTGCCAGTAGTCCAGTCGGACTAGCGGGAGGCGCAGATACGCAGTATTTT.

The V call is TRBV7-9, the J call TRBJ2-1, with D perhaps TRBD2 (7 bases). Germline V lookup: CDR1 SEHNR, CDR2 FQNEAQ (reference sequence). CDR3 length: 17 residues. Trimming stripped 8 bases from V and 4 bases from J, with 24 bases between. CDR3 sequence: CASSSGGGGGRYNEQFF. DNA for the CDR3: TGTGCCAGCTCGAGTGGGGGGGGCGGCGGACGATACAATGAGCAGTTCTTC.